Listed here are 23 T cell receptor beta chains from one sample, sequenced in a study of T cells in Graves' hyperthyroidism and ophthalmopathy. Amplification of TCR beta CDR3 regions was performed using RNA transcripts as template. HTBI primers drove first-round RT-PCR of the TCR CDR3. TCRdb reprocessed the multiplex PCR reads with MiXCR, giving one entry per CDR3 protein. The sample lists about 700,000 distinct CDR3 sequences, 13% to 15% seen once, with more than 8.5% in the top ten. The source material was blood. The receptors were sampled from a woman aged 18-30 years with Graves' hyperthyroidism.

This clonotype occurred a few times. This chain uses TRBV3-1 with TRBJ2-5; 7 bases align to TRBD1. Trimming at V came to 2 bases and at J to 5 bases, leaving 11 bases not matched to a gene. CDR3 length: 16 residues. CDR1 LGHDT and CDR2 YNNKEL come from the germline V gene (reference sequence). This chain's CDR3 is CASSQSRTGVWETQYF. The CDR3 coding sequence is TGTGCCAGCAGCCAATCGAGAACAGGGGTCTGGGAGACCCAGTACTTC.

For this clonotype: A much larger clone differs from this one at a single base, so this may be a read error. The chain carries TRBV7-9 and TRBJ2-7; TRBD1 matches at 7 bases. There are 15 residues in the CDR3. Germline CDR1 SEHNR, CDR2 FQNEAQ (reference sequence). CDR3 residues: CASSSYRDSAYEQSF. CDR3 in DNA: TGTGCCAGCAGCTCATACCGGGACAGCGCCTACGAGCAGTCCTTC.

This clonotype appeared many times. The CDR3 loop is CASSSTGSHEQFF. In nucleotides, the CDR3 is TGTGCCAGCAGTTCGACAGGGTCCCATGAGCAGTTCTTC. The chain carries TRBV27 and TRBJ2-1, with 7 bases identical to TRBD1. The germline gives CDR1 MNHEY, CDR2 SMNVEV (reference sequence). J was trimmed by 8 bases and V by 4 bases; bases with no gene match: 5. The CDR3 has 13 amino acids.

This clonotype was detected ten times or more. The chain employs TRBV7-3 and TRBJ2-3; 13 bases line up with TRBD2. Germline V gene lookup returns CDR1 SGHTA and CDR2 FQGTGA. CDR3 size: 18 residues. The J segment lost 2 bases and the V segment lost 0 bases, leaving 5 bases of the junction unmatched. The CDR3 is CASSLTAGLAGHTDTQYF. The CDR3 nucleotides are TGTGCCAGCAGCTTAACTGCGGGACTAGCGGGGCACACAGATACGCAGTATTTT.

This clonotype was counted ten times or more. This chain links TRBV30 with TRBJ1-5; 8 bases agree with TRBD1. Trimming cost V 2 bases and J 7 bases; bases outside gene matches: 4. Germline V gene sequence: CDR1 GTSNPN, CDR2 SVGIG (reference sequence). CDR3 size: 13 residues. The CDR3 here is CAWSSDRAQPQHF. CDR3 DNA sequence: TGTGCCTGGAGTTCGGACAGGGCCCAGCCCCAGCATTTT.

This clonotype showed up many times. This chain joins TRBV4-1 and TRBJ1-5; D is uncertain. Per germline, CDR1 MGHRA and CDR2 YSYEKL. Trimming left V 1 base short and J 1 base short, with 14 bases between. This CDR3 contains 17 residues. CDR3 bases: TGCGCCAGCAGCCAAGTATTGGGAGGGTTCAGCAATCAGCCCCAGCATTTT. Translating gives CASSQVLGGFSNQPQHF.

This clonotype was counted at least ten times. The J gene is TRBJ2-3, the V gene TRBV12-5, with 9 positions matching TRBD1. V was pared by 5 bases and J by 0 bases, with 3 bases of the junction left unmatched. Germline V gene sequence: CDR1 LGHNT, CDR2 FRNRAP. This CDR3 comprises 15 residues. The CDR3 bases are TGTGCTAGTGGTCCGGGACAGGGAAGCACAGATACGCAGTATTTT. Protein sequence: CASGPGQGSTDTQYF.

This clonotype showed up just a few times. The chain combines TRBV7-8 with TRBJ1-4, with D unresolved. Trimming took 1 base from V and 8 from J, leaving 14 bases between them. Germline values: CDR1 SGHVS, CDR2 FQNEAQ. The CDR3 is 15 residues long. CDR3 residues: CASSLEDYMGEKLFF. The CDR3 DNA reads as TGTGCCAGCAGCTTAGAGGACTATATGGGGGAAAAACTGTTTTTT.

This clonotype was seen only a few times. The chain carries TRBV7-8 and TRBJ1-1; tentative D call: TRBD1 (5 bases). V dropped 2 bases and J dropped 5 bases, with 24 bases sitting between them. The CDR3 consists of 18 residues. Germline V lookup: CDR1 SGHVS, CDR2 FQNEAQ. In DNA, the CDR3 is TGTGCCAGCAGCTTAACAGTCGGATACATCGGGGGGGGGACTGAAGCTTTCTTT. It is translated as CASSLTVGYIGGGTEAFF. The whole variable domain, filled in from reference TRBV7-8 and TRBJ1-1, reads GAGVSQSPRYKVAKRGQDVALRCDPISGHVSLFWYQQALGQGPEFLTYFQNEAQLDKSGLPSDRFFAERPEGSVSTLKIQRTQQEDSAVYLCASSLTVGYIGGGTEAFFGQGTRLTVV.

This clonotype was recorded many times. V is TRBV11-2 and J is TRBJ2-2; either TRBD1 or TRBD2 may supply D (5 bases each). The V gene's germline CDR1 is SGHAT and CDR2 FQNNGV. Trimming removed 4 bases from V and 5 bases from J, with 17 bases in between. The CDR3 extends over 16 amino acids. The CDR3 DNA sequence: TGTGCCAGCAGCTACTCCGGGACGGTAAAAACCGGGGAGCTGTTTTTT. Encoded protein: CASSYSGTVKTGELFF.

V and J are TRBV15 and TRBJ2-7, with 7 bases fitting TRBD1. The CDR3 sequence is 14 residues long. Germline assignment: CDR1 LNHNV and CDR2 YYDKDF (reference sequence). V lost 0 bases, J lost 3 bases, and 2 bases stayed unmatched. CDR3 amino acids: CATSRDGQDYEQYF. In DNA form, the CDR3 reads TGTGCCACCAGCAGAGATGGACAGGACTACGAGCAGTACTTC. Based on the CDR3 plus reference TRBV15 and TRBJ2-7, the full variable domain is DAMVIQNPRYQVTQFGKPVTLSCSQTLNHNVMYWYQQKSSQAPKLLFHYYDKDFNNEADTPDNFQSRRPNTSFCFLDIRSPGLGDTAMYLCATSRDGQDYEQYFGPGTRLTVT.

The chain links TRBV7-2 to TRBJ2-3; D ambiguous. The CDR3 is made up of 13 amino acids. Germline CDR1 is SGHTA and CDR2 is FQGNSA. The germline V and J ends were trimmed by 3 bases and 6 bases, with 10 bases remaining between them. Written as DNA, the CDR3 is TGTGCCAGCAGCTTCCTATATAGGGATACGCAGTATTTT. Its protein product is CASSFLYRDTQYF.

The rearrangement links TRBV6-1 to TRBJ2-1; TRBD1 matches at 7 bases. J lost 6 bases, V lost 5 bases, and 22 bases had no gene match. This CDR3 has 19 amino acids. CDR1 is MNHNS, CDR2 SASEGT, per germline. The CDR3 region has the DNA TGTGCCAGCAGTAAACCCCGACAGGGAATAGAATATTTCGTCAATGAGCAGTTCTTC. Amino acid sequence: CASSKPRQGIEYFVNEQFF.

V is TRBV20-1 and J is TRBJ2-3; D remains unclear. Between the trimmed V and J ends, which lost 1 base and 3 bases, there was a span of 5 bases. Germline CDR1 reads DFQATT; CDR2 reads SNEGSKA (reference sequence). CDR3 size: 12 residues. The CDR3 sequence: CSARVKTDTQYF. In DNA form, the CDR3 reads TGCAGTGCTAGAGTTAAAACAGATACGCAGTATTTT.

This clonotype was counted between two and nine times. The rearrangement links TRBV9 to TRBJ2-7; no firm D call. The CDR3 is 13 amino acids. The germline V and J ends were trimmed by 7 bases and 0 bases, with 11 bases remaining between them. The germline gives CDR1 SGDLS, CDR2 YYNGEE. CDR3 nucleotide sequence: TGTGCCAGCGTAGACTGTTTCTCCTACGAGCAGTACTTC. It specifies CASVDCFSYEQYF.

This clonotype was seen repeatedly, ten times or more. The chain links TRBV7-9 to TRBJ2-7, with 8 bases identical to TRBD1. J was trimmed by 5 bases and V by 4 bases; bases with no gene match: 10. The CDR3 extends over 15 amino acids. Germline V gives CDR1 SEHNR, CDR2 FQNEAQ (reference sequence). The CDR3: CASSSASRGLDEQYF. Written as DNA, the CDR3 is TGTGCCAGCAGCTCGGCCTCCAGGGGGCTTGACGAGCAGTACTTC.

This clonotype was seen many times. The genes are TRBV27 and TRBJ2-5, with 8 bases that match TRBD2. V gave up 2 bases and J gave up 7 bases; unmatched junction bases: 9. The CDR3 covers 15 residues. In germline, CDR1 is MNHEY, CDR2 SMNVEV (reference sequence). The chain's CDR3 is CASSLTGGPSVTQYF. The CDR3 DNA reads TGTGCCAGCAGTTTAACGGGAGGGCCCTCAGTGACCCAGTACTTC.

This clonotype was seen many times. The chain recombines TRBV7-8 with TRBJ2-1; either TRBD1 or TRBD2 may fit D (5 bases each). Germline values: CDR1 SGHVS, CDR2 FQNEAQ. There are 17 residues in the CDR3. Trimming left V 2 bases short and J 0 bases short, with 14 bases between. CDR3 sequence reads: CASSLRTGRNSYNEQFF. For the CDR3, the DNA is TGTGCCAGCAGCTTAAGAACGGGACGGAACTCCTACAATGAGCAGTTCTTC.

This clonotype was recorded many times. V usage is TRBV2 and J usage is TRBJ2-7; 7 bases fit TRBD1. The CDR3 is 14 residues long. Losses at the gene ends were 8 bases for V and 3 bases for J; bases not matched to a gene: 10. CDR1 is SNHLY and CDR2 is FYNNEI in the germline V gene. CDR3 bases: TGTGCCAGCGGATTGACAGGGAAAGGCTACGAGCAGTACTTC. Translated: CASGLTGKGYEQYF. Full variable domain (rest looked up from reference TRBV2 and TRBJ2-7): EPEVTQTPSHQVTQMGQEVILRCVPISNHLYFYWYRQILGQKVEFLVSFYNNEISEKSEIFDDQFSVERPDGSNFTLKIRSTKLEDSAMYFCASGLTGKGYEQYFGPGTRLTVT.

This clonotype has at least ten counts. The chain uses TRBV30 and TRBJ2-7; D is uncertain. The CDR3 totals 12 residues. The germline V gene has CDR1 GTSNPN and CDR2 SVGIG (reference sequence). V was cut by 4 bases and J by 5 bases, with 12 bases left in between. The CDR3 DNA sequence: TGTGCCTGGACGGCTAGTCGCGACGAGCAGTACTTC. Encoded protein: CAWTASRDEQYF. The variable domain in full, with the rest retrieved from reference TRBV30 and TRBJ2-7, is SQTIHQWPATLVQPVGSPLSLECTVEGTSNPNLYWYRQAAGRGLQLLFYSVGIGQISSEVPQNLSASRPQDRQFILSSKKLLLSDSGFYLCAWTASRDEQYFGPGTRLTVT.

This clonotype was seen ten or more times. The chain joins TRBV11-2 to TRBJ2-7; D may be TRBD2 (6 bases). This CDR3 region has 15 residues. With 8 bases removed from V and 0 bases from J, the gap between germline ends came to 17 bases. Per the germline V gene, CDR1 is SGHAT and CDR2 is FQNNGV. In DNA, the CDR3 is TGTGCCAGCGGACCAGGAGGGACTCGCTCCTACGAGCAGTACTTC. Protein: CASGPGGTRSYEQYF.

The chain recombines TRBV4-3 with TRBJ1-1; D gene unclear. The V end lost 1 base, the J end lost 3 bases, and 12 bases lay between the germline ends. CDR3 length: 15 residues. The germline V gene encodes CDR1 LGHNA and CDR2 YSLEER. CDR3 loop: CASSQGRDGYTEAFF. CDR3 nucleotides: TGCGCCAGCAGCCAAGGACGGGATGGTTACACTGAAGCTTTCTTT.

This chain links TRBV7-9 with TRBJ2-2; TRBD1 is a possible D gene (5 bases). The CDR3 has 16 residues. The V gene's germline CDR1 is SEHNR and CDR2 FQNEAQ (reference sequence). This CDR3 is CATSKGPARDTGELFF. DNA for the CDR3: TGTGCTACCAGCAAGGGCCCTGCCAGGGACACCGGGGAGCTGTTTTTT.